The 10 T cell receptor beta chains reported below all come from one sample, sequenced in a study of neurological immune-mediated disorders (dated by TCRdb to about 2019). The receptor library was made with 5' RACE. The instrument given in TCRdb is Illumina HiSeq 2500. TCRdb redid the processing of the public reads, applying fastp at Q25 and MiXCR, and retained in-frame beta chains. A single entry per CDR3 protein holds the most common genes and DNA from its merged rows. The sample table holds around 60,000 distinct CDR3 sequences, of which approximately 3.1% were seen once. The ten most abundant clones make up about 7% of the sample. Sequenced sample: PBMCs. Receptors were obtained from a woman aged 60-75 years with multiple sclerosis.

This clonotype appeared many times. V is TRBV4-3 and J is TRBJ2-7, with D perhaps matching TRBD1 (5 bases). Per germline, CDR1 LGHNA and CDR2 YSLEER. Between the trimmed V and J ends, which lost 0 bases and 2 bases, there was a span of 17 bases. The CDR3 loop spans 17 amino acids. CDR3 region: CASSQDLTGRAAYEQYF. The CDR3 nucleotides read TGCGCCAGCAGCCAAGATCTCACGGGCAGGGCTGCCTACGAGCAGTACTTC.

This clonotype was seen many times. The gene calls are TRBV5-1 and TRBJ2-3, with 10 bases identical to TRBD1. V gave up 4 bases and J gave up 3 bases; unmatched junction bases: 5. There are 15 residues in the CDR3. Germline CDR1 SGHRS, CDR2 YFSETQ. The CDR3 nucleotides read TGCGCCAGCAGCCGGGACAGGGGATGGACAGATACGCAGTATTTT. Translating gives CASSRDRGWTDTQYF.

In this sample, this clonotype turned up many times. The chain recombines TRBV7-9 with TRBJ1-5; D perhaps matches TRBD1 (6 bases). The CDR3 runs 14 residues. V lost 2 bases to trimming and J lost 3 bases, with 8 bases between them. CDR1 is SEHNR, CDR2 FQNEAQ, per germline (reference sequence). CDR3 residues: CASSLRGANQPQHF. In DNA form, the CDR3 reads TGTGCCAGCAGCTTACGGGGGGCCAATCAGCCCCAGCATTTT.

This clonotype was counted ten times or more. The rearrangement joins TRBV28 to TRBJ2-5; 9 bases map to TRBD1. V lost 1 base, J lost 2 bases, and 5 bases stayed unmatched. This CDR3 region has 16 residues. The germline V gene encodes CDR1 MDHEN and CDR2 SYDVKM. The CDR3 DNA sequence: TGTGCCAGCAGTTTATCTGGGACAGGGACGCAAGAGACCCAGTACTTC. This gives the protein CASSLSGTGTQETQYF. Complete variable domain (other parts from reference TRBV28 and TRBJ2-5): DVKVTQSSRYLVKRTGEKVFLECVQDMDHENMFWYRQDPGLGLRLIYFSYDVKMKEKGDIPEGYSVSREKKERFSLILESASTNQTSMYLCASSLSGTGTQETQYFGPGTRLLVL.

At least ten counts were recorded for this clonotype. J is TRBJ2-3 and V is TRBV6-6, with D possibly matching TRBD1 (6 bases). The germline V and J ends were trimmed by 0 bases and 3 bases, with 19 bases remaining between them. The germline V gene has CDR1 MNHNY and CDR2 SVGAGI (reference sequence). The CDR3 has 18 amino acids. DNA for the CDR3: TGTGCCAGCAGTTACTCAGGCCCCTTCAGGGGCGGGACAGATACGCAGTATTTT. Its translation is CASSYSGPFRGGTDTQYF.

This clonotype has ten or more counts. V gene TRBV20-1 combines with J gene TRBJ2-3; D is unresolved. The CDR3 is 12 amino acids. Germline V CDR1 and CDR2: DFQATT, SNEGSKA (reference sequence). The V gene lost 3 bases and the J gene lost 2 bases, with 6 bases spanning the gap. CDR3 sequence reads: CSARDVTDTQYF. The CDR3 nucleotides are TGCAGTGCTAGGGACGTCACAGATACGCAGTATTTT.

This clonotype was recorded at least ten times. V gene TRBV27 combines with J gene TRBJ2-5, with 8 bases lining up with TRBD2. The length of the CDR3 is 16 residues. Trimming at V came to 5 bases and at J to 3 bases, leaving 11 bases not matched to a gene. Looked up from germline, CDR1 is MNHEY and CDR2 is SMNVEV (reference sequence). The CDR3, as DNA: TGTGCCAGCAGTCAAGGGAAGGGACTAGGGAAAGAGACCCAGTACTTC. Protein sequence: CASSQGKGLGKETQYF.

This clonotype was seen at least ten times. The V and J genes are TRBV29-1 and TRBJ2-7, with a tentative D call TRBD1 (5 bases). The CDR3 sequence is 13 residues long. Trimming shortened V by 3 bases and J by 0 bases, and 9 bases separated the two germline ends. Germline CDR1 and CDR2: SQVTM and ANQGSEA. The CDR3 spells CSVEPDNSYEQYF. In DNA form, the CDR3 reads TGCAGCGTTGAGCCGGACAACTCCTACGAGCAGTACTTC.

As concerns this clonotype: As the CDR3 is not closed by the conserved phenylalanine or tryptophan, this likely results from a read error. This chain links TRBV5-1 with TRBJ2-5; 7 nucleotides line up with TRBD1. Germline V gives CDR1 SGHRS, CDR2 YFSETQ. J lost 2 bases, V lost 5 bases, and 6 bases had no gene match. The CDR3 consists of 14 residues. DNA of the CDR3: TGCGCCAGCAGTTCCGGACAGGTTCAAGAGACCCAGTACAAC. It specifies CASSSGQVQETQYN.

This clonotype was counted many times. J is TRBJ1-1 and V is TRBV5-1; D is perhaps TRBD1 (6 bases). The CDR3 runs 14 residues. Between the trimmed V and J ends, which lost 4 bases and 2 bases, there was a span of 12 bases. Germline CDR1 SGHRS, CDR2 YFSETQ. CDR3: CASSKGQSNTEAFF. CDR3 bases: TGCGCCAGCAGCAAAGGACAGTCCAACACTGAAGCTTTCTTT. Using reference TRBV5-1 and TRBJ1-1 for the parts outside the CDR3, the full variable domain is KAGVTQTPRYLIKTRGQQVTLSCSPISGHRSVSWYQQTPGQGLQFLFEYFSETQRNKGNFPGRFSGRQFSNSRSEMNVSTLELGDSALYLCASSKGQSNTEAFFGQGTRLTVV.